This is a list of T cell receptor beta chains from one sample in a study of blood T cell repertoires in COVID-19. Assay: immunoSEQ multiplex PCR; the TCRdb copy retains only in-frame clones and omits some. This sample yields about 490,000 clones, of which 80% to 90% are seen a single time; roughly 3.2% belongs to the top ten. Sequencing was carried out using peripheral blood. Receptors were obtained from a human donor in a cohort sampled during active COVID-19. The CDR3 runs from the conserved cysteine through the conserved F or W. Fields, in order: clone size, V gene, D gene, J gene, CDR3 DNA, CDR3 protein. The D gene is left open where the match is weak. Only part of the rows carry a size: once, few, many, or a class if the clone is expanded.

>-|TRBV19|TRBD1|TRBJ2-1
TGTGCCAGTGAGGGACAGTCCTCCTACAATGAGCAGTTCTTC
CASEGQSSYNEQFF
>-|TRBV6-5|-|TRBJ2-1
TGTGCCAGCAGTTACTCGGGTAGCTGGATTCCCAATGAGCAGTTCTTC
CASSYSGSWIPNEQFF
>-|TRBV7-8|TRBD2|TRBJ2-3
TGTGCCAGCAGCGGCAGACTAGCGGCAACAGATACGCAGTATTTT
CASSGRLAATDTQYF
>-|TRBV15|TRBD2|TRBJ2-7
TGTGCCACCAGCCTGGGACTAGCGGGAGGGCCGTACGAGCAGTACTTC
CATSLGLAGGPYEQYF
>-|TRBV7-3|-|TRBJ2-5
TGTGCCAGCACAGTTTTACAAGAGACCCAGTACTTC
CASTVLQETQYF
>few|TRBV9|TRBD2|TRBJ2-1
TGTGCCAGCAGCACCCCGCAACTAGCGGGAGCCGGAGGAACCTACAATGAGCAGTTCTTC
CASSTPQLAGAGGTYNEQFF
>-|TRBV30|-|TRBJ1-6
TGTGCCTGGACCGGGGGGGTCCTTAATTCACCCCTCCACTTT
CAWTGGVLNSPLHF
>-|TRBV29-1|TRBD1|TRBJ1-1
TGCAGCGTTGAGGGAGGCAGGGGGCTTTCTGAAGCTTTCTTT
CSVEGGRGLSEAFF
>-|TRBV7-2|-|TRBJ1-6
TGTGCCAGCAGCTTAGCTACAGGGACTAATTCACCCCTCCACTTT
CASSLATGTNSPLHF
>-|TRBV5-8|-|TRBJ2-3
TGTGCCAGCAGCTTGGGGGGAGCCCAAGATACGCAGTATTTT
CASSLGGAQDTQYF
>-|TRBV7-3|TRBD1|TRBJ2-6
TGTGCCAGCAGCTCCGGACAGGGGAGGGCTGGGGCCAACGTCCTGACTTTC
CASSSGQGRAGANVLTF
>-|TRBV30|TRBD1|TRBJ1-5
TGTGCCTGGAGTGGGACAGGGGGGGGATATAGCAATCAGCCCCAGCATTTT
CAWSGTGGGYSNQPQHF
>-|TRBV7-2|TRBD1|TRBJ1-2
TGTGCCAGCAGCTGGGCGTCCAAGGGGGCGAACTATGGCTACACCTTC
CASSWASKGANYGYTF
>-|TRBV5-1|-|TRBJ2-5
TGCGCCAGCAGTTCTCAGCCGGGAGTGGCAGAGACCCAGTACTTC
CASSSQPGVAETQYF
>-|TRBV5-5|-|TRBJ1-4
TGTGCCAGCAGCTTCAGGGCGGAGGAAAAACTGTTTTTT
CASSFRAEEKLFF
>-|TRBV7-2|-|TRBJ2-7
TGTGCCAGCAGCTTAGGGCGGGTCTCCGGCTACGAGCAGTACTTC
CASSLGRVSGYEQYF
>-|TRBV19|-|TRBJ1-2
TGTGCCAGTAGTCCGCCAGATAGCAACTATGGCTACACCTTC
CASSPPDSNYGYTF
>-|TRBV27|-|TRBJ1-4
TGTGCCAGCAAACCCTGGGGGGGGCGGGCTAATGAAAAACTGTTTTTT
CASKPWGGRANEKLFF
>-|TRBV7-9|-|TRBJ1-6
TGTGCCAGCAGCCCTAGCCGCCCCGGCTCCAGCCTCCACTTT
CASSPSRPGSSLHF
>-|TRBV29-1|TRBD2|TRBJ2-5
TGCAGCGCCCCTGCGACTAGCGGAGAGACCCAGTACTTC
CSAPATSGETQYF
>-|TRBV30|-|TRBJ1-4
TGTGCCTGGCGGACTTTAGGTGAAAAACTGTTTTTT
CAWRTLGEKLFF
>-|TRBV19|-|TRBJ1-2
TGTGCCAGTAGTCTAACAGGGAGCGGCTACACCTTC
CASSLTGSGYTF
>-|TRBV3-1/TRBV3-2|-|TRBJ2-5
TGTGCCAGCAGCCAAGGAGTCGGGAGAGGGACGGAGACCCAGTACTTC
CASSQGVGRGTETQYF
>-|TRBV7-2|-|TRBJ1-5
TGTGCCAGCAGCCGGGATAGCAATCAGCCCCAGCATTTT
CASSRDSNQPQHF
>-|TRBV7-2|-|TRBJ1-3
TGTGCCAGCAGCAACAGACAGTCCCCTGGAAACACCATATATTTT
CASSNRQSPGNTIYF
>-|TRBV9|TRBD2|TRBJ2-5
TGTGCCAGCAGCGTAGCGGATATCGAGACTGGGGGGGTTAAGGGGACCCAGTACTTC
CASSVADIETGGVKGTQYF
>-|TRBV19|-|TRBJ2-7
TGTGCCAGTAGTTCAAACAGGGAGGGCGCGCAGTACTTC
CASSSNREGAQYF
>-|TRBV9|TRBD1|TRBJ2-3
TGTGCCAGCAGCCCCGGGACAGCAATTACTAGCACAGATACGCAGTATTTT
CASSPGTAITSTDTQYF
>-|TRBV10-3|TRBD1|TRBJ2-2
TGTGCCATCAGTCAGGGGGCTGGAGACACCGGGGAGCTGTTTTTT
CAISQGAGDTGELFF
>-|TRBV19|-|TRBJ1-5
TGTGCCAGTAGTAGAACTAGGACAGATTATAGCAATCAGCCCCAGCATTTT
CASSRTRTDYSNQPQHF
>once|TRBV7-2|TRBD1|TRBJ2-1
TGTGCCAGCAGCCCCGGGACAGGGGTCTACAATGAGCAGTTCTTC
CASSPGTGVYNEQFF
>-|TRBV20-1|-|TRBJ2-3
TGCAGTGCTAGTAAGACACAGGATACGCAGTATTTT
CSASKTQDTQYF
>-|TRBV10-3|TRBD1|TRBJ1-3
TGTGCCATCAGTGATGAGACAGGGCCCTCTGGAAACACCATATATTTT
CAISDETGPSGNTIYF
>-|TRBV19|TRBD2|TRBJ2-1
TGTGCCAGTAGTCCACTAGCGGGAGTTGAGTTCTTC
CASSPLAGVEFF
>few|TRBV18|-|TRBJ2-1
TGTGCCAGCTCACCCCCCGGTCAAGGGGGTGAGCAGTTCTTC
CASSPPGQGGEQFF
>few|TRBV5-6|-|TRBJ1-5
TGTGCCAGCAGCTTGGCCCGACAGGAGCGTCAGCCCCAGCATTTT
CASSLARQERQPQHF
>-|TRBV6-6|-|TRBJ2-5
-
CASSPLRTQSRDPVLRARHQYF
>-|TRBV15|TRBD2|TRBJ2-5
TGTGCCACCTCGGCTAGCGGTCTACAAGAGACCCAGTACTTC
CATSASGLQETQYF
>-|TRBV19|TRBD1|TRBJ2-7
TGTGCCAGCAAACGGACAGGGCAATCCTACGAGCAGTACTTC
CASKRTGQSYEQYF
>-|TRBV30|-|TRBJ1-1
TGTGCCTGGATCTTAGAGGGGAACACTGAAGCTTTCTTT
CAWILEGNTEAFF
>-|TRBV15|TRBD1|TRBJ2-7
TGTGCCACCAGCAGAGCACCCAACACAGGGGAAAGGCTAAGTGTGGCCTACGAGCAGTACTTC
CATSRAPNTGERLSVAYEQYF
>-|TRBV7-2|TRBD2|TRBJ2-5
TGTGCCAGCAGCAAGGGACTAGCGGGAGTGGAGACCCAGTACTTC
CASSKGLAGVETQYF
>few|TRBV12-3/TRBV12-4|-|TRBJ1-1
TGTGCCAGCAGTTTGGGGGGAAGAGGTGAAGCTTTCTTT
CASSLGGRGEAFF
>-|TRBV21-1|-|TRBJ2-7
TGTGCCAGCAGCAATACACTAGCGGGGATAAGCTCCTACGAGCAGTACTTC
CASSNTLAGISSYEQYF
>-|TRBV19|-|TRBJ2-2
TGTGCCAGTAGTACTCCCTTTACCGGGGAGCTGTTTTTT
CASSTPFTGELFF
>-|TRBV9|TRBD2|TRBJ2-7
TGTGCCAGCAGCGGAAGACTAGCGGGAGACTACGAGCAGTACTTC
CASSGRLAGDYEQYF
>few|TRBV30|TRBD2|TRBJ2-7
TGTGCCTGGATAACTAGCGGGAGCTACGAGCAGTACTTC
CAWITSGSYEQYF
>-|TRBV24-1|-|TRBJ2-5
TGTGCCACCAGTGCTGAGGCGGCGGAGACCCAGTACTTC
CATSAEAAETQYF
>-|TRBV2|TRBD1|TRBJ1-2
TGTGCCAGCAGTGGGACAGGGAGCTATGGCTACACCTTC
CASSGTGSYGYTF
>few|TRBV5-1|-|TRBJ2-7
TGCGCCAGCAGCTTGGCTACGAGCTCCTACGAGCAGTACTTC
CASSLATSSYEQYF
>-|TRBV5-1|TRBD2|TRBJ2-5
TGCGCCAGCAGCCCCTCCCCCACTAGCGGGAGATTGGAGACCCAGTACTTC
CASSPSPTSGRLETQYF
>few|TRBV6-2/TRBV6-3|TRBD1|TRBJ1-2
TGTGCCAGCAGTCTTTCCGCCGGGACAGCCTTTCCAAATGGCTACACCTTC
CASSLSAGTAFPNGYTF
>-|TRBV2|TRBD2|TRBJ2-1
TGTGCCATGAGTAGCGGGAGGGCCGGCCGCAATGAGCAGTTCTTC
CAMSSGRAGRNEQFF
>-|TRBV9|TRBD2|TRBJ2-1
TGTGCCAGCAGCCCCCGGACTAGCGCGACCCGTCAGTTCTTC
CASSPRTSATRQFF